Shown below are 23 T cell receptor beta chains from a single sample sequenced in a study of blood T cell repertoires in COVID-19 (dated by TCRdb to 2019 to 2021). Library method: the immunoSEQ multiplex PCR assay. Here the immuneACCESS table is served through TCRdb, limited to in-frame sequences with V and J called. Missing clones are a known gap in these copies; in checked studies unresolved V genes cover under half, and the rest lacks a known reason. This sample comprises hundreds of thousands of clones, 80% to 90% of them detected only once. The ten biggest clones cover more than 8.5% of the sample. The sequencing input was PBMCs or T cells enriched from blood (not recorded which). The receptors come from a woman between 18 and 29 years old who had recovered from COVID-19.

This sequence joins TRBV21-1 and TRBJ2-1; TRBD2 is the table's D call and was not checked against the DNA. TRBV21-1 is listed as a pseudogene. The CDR3 has 17 residues. This CDR3 is CASSKEGLAGESHEQFF. The CDR3 region has the DNA TGTGCCAGCAGCAAAGAAGGGCTAGCGGGAGAGTCCCACGAGCAGTTCTTC.

This sequence joins TRBV5-5 and TRBJ1-2; TRBD1 aligns across 9 bases. The V gene's germline CDR1 is SGHKS and CDR2 YYEKEE (reference sequence). The CDR3 length is 13 residues. The V segment lost 2 bases and the J segment 5 bases; nucleotides outside the gene matches: 1. The CDR3 DNA reads TGTGCCAGCAGCTTCGGGACAGGGTATGGCTACACCTTC. Translating it yields CASSFGTGYGYTF.

The chain combines TRBV19 with TRBJ1-6; D ambiguous. Germline CDR1 reads LNHDA; CDR2 reads SQIVND (reference sequence). The CDR3 consists of 15 residues. V lost 4 bases to trimming and J lost 1 base, with 8 bases between them. The CDR3 protein is CASSSRTSYNSPLHF. CDR3 DNA sequence: TGTGCCAGTAGTAGCCGGACTTCCTATAATTCACCCCTCCACTTT.

The rearrangement joins TRBV15 to TRBJ2-5; 10 bases agree with TRBD2. The J segment lost 5 bases and the V segment lost 0 bases, leaving 18 bases of the junction unmatched. The CDR3 is 20 amino acids. The germline V gene encodes CDR1 LNHNV and CDR2 YYDKDF (reference sequence). CDR3 in DNA: TGTGCCACCAGCAGAGAACTAGGTCCGGCTAGCGGGAGAGTTCGGGAGACCCAGTACTTC. Encoded protein: CATSRELGPASGRVRETQYF.

The genes are TRBV3-1 (or the pseudogene TRBV3-2) and TRBJ1-1; 7 bases map to TRBD1. The J segment lost 6 bases and the V segment lost 5 bases, leaving 9 bases of the junction unmatched. CDR3 length: 14 amino acids. The V gene's germline CDR1 is LGHDT and CDR2 YNNKEL (reference sequence). As DNA, the CDR3 is TGTGCCAGCAGCTCACGAGAGGGGGCGTCTGAAGCTTTCTTT. It yields the protein CASSSREGASEAFF.

The rearrangement links TRBV5-6 to TRBJ1-3; maybe TRBD1 (6 bases). This CDR3 region has 19 residues. The V end was cut by 3 bases, the J end by 0 bases, with 22 bases between. CDR1 and CDR2 (germline): SGHDT, YYEEEE. Here the CDR3 DNA reads TGTGCCAGCAGCTCCCCATACCGGACAGAATCGAGCTCTGGAAACACCATATATTTT. Protein: CASSSPYRTESSSGNTIYF.

This clone came up once. The J gene is TRBJ2-7, the V gene TRBV28; no firm D call. V was pared by 6 bases and J by 2 bases, with 8 bases between. This CDR3 has 12 residues. The germline V gene has CDR1 MDHEN and CDR2 SYDVKM. The CDR3 sequence: CASSGYPYEQYF. The CDR3 DNA follows: TGTGCCAGCAGCGGGTATCCCTACGAGCAGTACTTC.

J is TRBJ1-5 and V is TRBV27, with D perhaps TRBD1 (5 bases). The length of the CDR3 is 14 residues. V shed 8 bases and J shed 1 base, with 12 bases lying between them. Germline lookup yields CDR1 MNHEY and CDR2 SMNVEV (reference sequence). This chain's CDR3 is CASGPGHSNQPQHF. The CDR3 nucleotides read TGTGCCAGCGGACCAGGACACAGCAATCAGCCCCAGCATTTT.

The chain uses TRBV19 and TRBJ1-1; D remains unclear. Germline V gene sequence: CDR1 LNHDA, CDR2 SQIVND (reference sequence). The germline V and J ends were trimmed by 4 bases and 1 base, with 7 bases remaining between them. This CDR3 spans 13 amino acids. CDR3 loop: CASSTDKNTEAFF. The DNA of the CDR3 is TGTGCCAGTAGTACAGACAAGAACACTGAAGCTTTCTTT.

The V gene is TRBV5-3, the J gene TRBJ2-7; 9 bases align to TRBD1. TRBV5-3 is an ORF; its function is uncertain. The ends lost 4 bases at V and 7 bases at J; junction bases unmatched: 18. This CDR3 region has 17 residues. CDR3 protein: CARSPNIPGQGVREQYF. DNA of the CDR3: TGTGCCAGAAGCCCCAATATTCCGGGACAGGGCGTGAGGGAGCAGTACTTC.

This clone was recorded once. The V and J genes are TRBV7-2 and TRBJ1-2, with unresolved D. The CDR3 sequence is 13 residues long. Germline V gives CDR1 SGHTA, CDR2 FQGNSA. Trimming stripped 1 base from V and 4 bases from J, with 7 bases between. The CDR3: CASSLGRSYGYTF. The CDR3 nucleotides read TGTGCCAGCAGCTTAGGGCGGTCCTATGGCTACACCTTC. Looking up the rest from reference TRBV7-2 and TRBJ1-2 gives the full variable domain: GAGVSQSPSNKVTEKGKDVELRCDPISGHTALYWYRQSLGQGLEFLIYFQGNSAPDKSGLPSDRFSAERTGGSVSTLTIQRTQQEDSAVYLCASSLGRSYGYTFGSGTRLTVV.

The gene calls are TRBV11-3 and TRBJ1-4, with no clear D. The germline V gene has CDR1 SGHNT and CDR2 YENEEA. V lost 5 bases, J lost 8 bases, and 18 bases lay in between. The CDR3 contains 15 residues. CDR3 sequence (DNA): TGTGCCAGCAGCCCCCAGGACGAGGGAGAGGAAAAACTGTTTTTT. Translated, it gives CASSPQDEGEEKLFF. The complete variable domain, with remaining parts taken from reference TRBV11-3 and TRBJ1-4, reads EAGVVQSPRYKIIEKKQPVAFWCNPISGHNTLYWYLQNLGQGPELLIRYENEEAVDDSQLPKDRFSAERLKGVDSTLKIQPAELGDSAVYLCASSPQDEGEEKLFFGSGTQLSVL.

DNA of the CDR3: TGTGCCAGCAGTTTACCGGGTATCACTGAAGCTTTCTTT. Translation gives CASSLPGITEAFF. This chain uses TRBV28 with TRBJ1-1, with unresolved D. Germline assignment: CDR1 MDHEN and CDR2 SYDVKM. Trimming took off 2 bases at V and 4 bases at J, with 8 bases between the two ends. The CDR3 length is 13 residues.

V and J are TRBV28 and TRBJ2-7; TRBD2 aligns across 7 bases. This CDR3 has 17 amino acids. The J segment lost 5 bases and the V segment lost 5 bases, leaving 18 bases of the junction unmatched. Per the germline V gene, CDR1 is MDHEN and CDR2 is SYDVKM. The CDR3: CASSPNPWGEGRNEQYF. CDR3 nucleotide sequence: TGTGCCAGCAGTCCGAACCCTTGGGGGGAGGGGCGGAACGAGCAGTACTTC.

V and J are TRBV7-9 and TRBJ1-2, with unresolved D. From germline, CDR1 is SEHNR and CDR2 FQNEAQ (reference sequence). The V end lost 1 base, the J end lost 2 bases, and 14 bases lay between the germline ends. CDR3 length: 16 residues. This chain's CDR3 is CASSLGHLRGNYGYTF. CDR3 nucleotide sequence: TGTGCCAGCAGCTTAGGACATCTTCGAGGGAACTATGGCTACACCTTC. Variable domain in full (rest from reference TRBV7-9 and TRBJ1-2): DTGVSQNPRHKITKRGQNVTFRCDPISEHNRLYWYRQTLGQGPEFLTYFQNEAQLEKSRLLSDRFSAERPKGSFSTLEIQRTEQGDSAMYLCASSLGHLRGNYGYTFGSGTRLTVV.

V is TRBV3-1 (or the pseudogene TRBV3-2) and J is TRBJ2-5; D gene ambiguous. V was shortened by 0 bases and J by 2 bases, with 10 bases between the two germline ends. The CDR3 spans 15 residues. Germline V gene sequence: CDR1 LGHDT, CDR2 YNNKEL (reference sequence). CDR3 region: CASSQDTLVQETQYF. In DNA form, the CDR3 reads TGTGCCAGCAGCCAAGATACCCTAGTTCAAGAGACCCAGTACTTC.

The chain recombines TRBV7-9 with TRBJ1-2, with 11 bases that match TRBD1. CDR1 and CDR2 from the germline V gene are SEHNR and FQNEAQ (reference sequence). This CDR3 contains 17 residues. The V segment lost 5 bases and the J segment 5 bases; nucleotides outside the gene matches: 13. The DNA of the CDR3 is TGTGCCAGCAGCCCCGGACAGGGGGCGCCTCGAGGTTATGGCTACACCTTC. It translates to CASSPGQGAPRGYGYTF. The entire variable domain, with the rest obtained from reference TRBV7-9 and TRBJ1-2, is as follows: DTGVSQNPRHKITKRGQNVTFRCDPISEHNRLYWYRQTLGQGPEFLTYFQNEAQLEKSRLLSDRFSAERPKGSFSTLEIQRTEQGDSAMYLCASSPGQGAPRGYGYTFGSGTRLTVV.

Here the CDR3 reads CASMGQSNEKLFF. As DNA, the CDR3 is TGTGCCAGCATGGGACAGTCAAATGAAAAACTGTTTTTT. This chain connects TRBV11-2 to TRBJ1-4; TRBD1 agrees at 7 bases. Trimming cost V 7 bases and J 5 bases; bases outside gene matches: 4. The CDR3 consists of 13 residues. Looked up from germline, CDR1 is SGHAT and CDR2 is FQNNGV.

This chain joins TRBV29-1 and TRBJ1-2; D perhaps matches TRBD1 (5 bases). V was clipped by 2 bases and J by 8 bases, with 15 bases between them. Germline loops: CDR1 SQVTM, CDR2 ANQGSEA. This CDR3 comprises 13 residues. In DNA form, the CDR3 reads TGCAGCGTTGAAATGGGGATAAGACAGGGCTACACCTTC. Its protein product is CSVEMGIRQGYTF.

This chain joins TRBV6-2 or TRBV6-3 and TRBJ1-6; no clear D. There are 15 residues in the CDR3. The V gene's germline CDR1 is MNHEY and CDR2 SVGEGT. V was clipped by 0 bases and J by 10 bases, with 13 bases between them. The DNA for the CDR3 is TGTGCCAGCAGTTACTCGATACGGTCTAGCTCACCCCTCCACTTT. It translates to CASSYSIRSSSPLHF.

This sequence joins TRBV6-5 and TRBJ1-1; 7 positions agree with TRBD1. Germline CDR1 MNHEY, CDR2 SVGAGI. The CDR3 contains 15 residues. V shed 8 bases and J 0 bases; nucleotides not matched to a gene: 9. Written as DNA, the CDR3 is TGTGCCAGCCTGGATGCGGGGACAGTGAACACTGAAGCTTTCTTT. Amino acids: CASLDAGTVNTEAFF.

This clone was seen once. The chain joins TRBV4-1 to TRBJ1-1, with unresolved D. Trimming cost V 1 base and J 6 bases, with 9 bases left between them. CDR3 length equals 13 residues. Germline V lookup: CDR1 MGHRA, CDR2 YSYEKL. CDR3 protein: CASSQGGLSEAFF. CDR3 coding DNA: TGCGCCAGCAGCCAAGGAGGTCTTTCTGAAGCTTTCTTT.

Points on this clone: The sample contains more than one DNA sequence encoding this CDR3. The J gene is TRBJ1-1, the V gene TRBV5-1; TRBD1 agrees at 8 bases. The germline CDR1 and CDR2 sequences are SGHRS and YFSETQ. This CDR3 is built from 14 residues. Unmatched junction bases numbered 1, after V lost 1 base and J lost 2 bases. The CDR3 nucleotides are TGCGCCAGCAGCTTGCAGGGGGCTAACACTGAAGCTTTCTTT. It translates to CASSLQGANTEAFF.